The clone carrying this TCR beta chain was observed a few times. Its antigen is not identified. Germline CDR1 and CDR2: GTSNPN and SVGIG (reference sequence). The length of the CDR3 is 14 residues. J lost 7 bases, V lost 1 base, and 9 bases had no gene match. This sample stems from a study of cytomegalovirus exposure and HLA in healthy donors. Study-level results: More than 150 TCR beta chains were listed as cytomegalovirus-associated. Both high specificity and high sensitivity reportedly marked the classifier's diagnosis of cytomegalovirus status.

Libraries were prepared by immunoSEQ multiplex PCR; TCRdb keeps only in-frame clonotypes and omits some of them. Here the sample spans about 180,000 clones, around 84% being singletons. This chain joins TRBV30 and TRBJ2-7, with 8 bases matching TRBD2. This TCR derives from a man younger than 30 in good health and CMV-seropositive. The sample was PBMCs. The CDR3 bases are TGTGCCTGGAGTGAAGTTAGCGGGACCTGGGAGCAGTACTTC. Translating gives CAWSEVSGTWEQYF.